What follows are 30 T cell receptor beta chains derived from one specimen sequenced in a study of cytomegalovirus exposure and HLA in healthy donors. The PCR was carried out with 60 Vbeta primers and 13 Jbeta primers. The assay was immunoSEQ multiplex PCR, and TCRdb's table has in-frame clones only and misses some. Counted here are about 190,000 clones, more than 65% occurring once; the ten biggest clones make up 3% to 4.5%. Sample: PBMCs. These receptors all come from a man between 45 and 60 years old in good health and CMV-seronegative.

The chain joins TRBV4-1 to TRBJ2-3, with a possible D match to TRBD2 (6 bases). The CDR3 contains 17 residues. V gave up 5 bases and J gave up 0 bases, with 18 bases separating them. Germline V gene lookup returns CDR1 MGHRA and CDR2 YSYEKL. The CDR3 nucleotides read TGCGCCAGCAGCTGGGGCCCACCGGGGACTAGCACAGATACGCAGTATTTT. Its translation is CASSWGPPGTSTDTQYF.

This clone was counted once. The chain carries TRBV13 and TRBJ2-7; D possibly corresponds to TRBD1 (6 bases). V was shortened by 4 bases and J by 5 bases, with 18 bases between the two germline ends. The germline V gene encodes CDR1 PRHDT and CDR2 FYEKMQ (reference sequence). This CDR3 region has 15 residues. CDR3 amino acids: CASSSLTGIGDEQYF. The CDR3 DNA is TGTGCCAGCAGCTCATTAACAGGGATAGGGGACGAGCAGTACTTC.

The rearrangement joins TRBV7-6 to TRBJ2-7; TRBD1 aligns across 9 bases. Germline V gene data show CDR1 as SGHVS and CDR2 as FNYEAQ. Trimming took 0 bases from V and 3 from J; bases not matched to a gene: 9. This CDR3 comprises 17 residues. CDR3 in DNA: TGTGCCAGCAGCTTAGCACCTTCGCGACAGGGGGGCTACGAGCAGTACTTC. It is translated as CASSLAPSRQGGYEQYF. Using reference TRBV7-6 and TRBJ2-7 for the parts outside the CDR3, the full variable domain is GAGVSQSPRYKVTKRGQDVALRCDPISGHVSLYWYRQALGQGPEFLTYFNYEAQQDKSGLPNDRFSAERPEGSISTLTIQRTEQRDSAMYRCASSLAPSRQGGYEQYFGPGTRLTVT.

The V call is TRBV30, the J call TRBJ1-1; D may be TRBD1 (6 bases). Germline lookup yields CDR1 GTSNPN and CDR2 SVGIG (reference sequence). The CDR3 has 13 residues. V was trimmed by 5 bases and J by 5 bases, leaving 15 bases between them. This CDR3 is CAWEGEYQTEAFF. In DNA form, the CDR3 reads TGTGCCTGGGAGGGGGAATATCAAACTGAAGCTTTCTTT.

The V call is TRBV7-2, the J call TRBJ2-7; a possible D gene is TRBD1 (6 bases). The CDR3 extends over 17 amino acids. Trimming left V 5 bases short and J 0 bases short, with 20 bases between. Germline loops: CDR1 SGHTA, CDR2 FQGNSA. The CDR3 nucleotides read TGTGCCAGCAGCATAAATAGAGGGGGTGGAATCTCCTACGAGCAGTACTTC. Translated, it gives CASSINRGGGISYEQYF.

The chain couples TRBV5-1 to TRBJ1-4; TRBD1 is a possible D gene (6 bases). V lost 7 bases to trimming and J lost 5 bases, with 12 bases between them. The CDR3 is 13 amino acids. Germline V CDR1 and CDR2: SGHRS, YFSETQ. This CDR3 is CASRDNENEKLFF. CDR3 bases: TGCGCCAGCCGGGACAATGAAAATGAAAAACTGTTTTTT. Full variable domain (outside the CDR3, taken from reference TRBV5-1 and TRBJ1-4): KAGVTQTPRYLIKTRGQQVTLSCSPISGHRSVSWYQQTPGQGLQFLFEYFSETQRNKGNFPGRFSGRQFSNSRSEMNVSTLELGDSALYLCASRDNENEKLFFGSGTQLSVL.

The CDR3 protein is CASTGDRAGTEAFF. The CDR3 DNA follows: TGTGCCAGCACCGGGGACAGGGCGGGAACTGAAGCTTTCTTT. The rearrangement links TRBV11-2 to TRBJ1-1; 9 bases map to TRBD1. Trimming cost V 7 bases and J 5 bases; bases outside gene matches: 8. This CDR3 has 14 residues. The germline gives CDR1 SGHAT, CDR2 FQNNGV. The complete variable domain, with remaining parts taken from reference TRBV11-2 and TRBJ1-1, reads EAGVAQSPRYKIIEKRQSVAFWCNPISGHATLYWYQQILGQGPKLLIQFQNNGVVDDSQLPKDRFSAERLKGVDSTLKIQPAKLEDSAVYLCASTGDRAGTEAFFGQGTRLTVV.

This clone was seen only once. The chain links TRBV9 to TRBJ2-5; D may be TRBD1 (5 bases). V lost 0 bases and J 4 bases, leaving 13 bases between the germline ends. This CDR3 contains 15 residues. CDR1 and CDR2 (germline): SGDLS, YYNGEE. The CDR3 region is CASSVAGERGETQYF. In nucleotides, the CDR3 is TGTGCCAGCAGCGTAGCTGGGGAAAGGGGAGAGACCCAGTACTTC.

V and J are TRBV9 and TRBJ1-1; D ambiguous. CDR1 SGDLS and CDR2 YYNGEE come from the germline V gene. This CDR3 region has 15 residues. V lost 0 bases and J 5 bases, leaving 14 bases between the germline ends. CDR3 loop: CASSVAEGGTTEAFF. The CDR3 DNA sequence: TGTGCCAGCAGCGTAGCCGAAGGAGGCACAACTGAAGCTTTCTTT. Full variable domain (outside the CDR3, taken from reference TRBV9 and TRBJ1-1): DSGVTQTPKHLITATGQRVTLRCSPRSGDLSVYWYQQSLDQGLQFLIQYYNGEERAKGNILERFSAQQFPDLHSELNLSSLELGDSALYFCASSVAEGGTTEAFFGQGTRLTVV.

V usage is TRBV7-9 and J usage is TRBJ2-1, with TRBD2 identical over 8 bases. Germline CDR1 SEHNR, CDR2 FQNEAQ (reference sequence). V lost 7 bases, J lost 6 bases, and 14 bases stayed unmatched. The CDR3 is 16 amino acids. DNA of the CDR3: TGTGCCAGCACCGAGAGCCCAGCGGGGGTATTCAATGAGCAGTTCTTC. Translated, it gives CASTESPAGVFNEQFF.

The chain carries TRBV9 and TRBJ2-1; TRBD2 might be the D (7 bases). The CDR3 is made up of 16 amino acids. Germline V lookup: CDR1 SGDLS, CDR2 YYNGEE. Between the trimmed V and J ends, which lost 4 bases and 7 bases, there was a span of 21 bases. The CDR3 loop is CASSPRLRGLGNEQFF. CDR3 DNA: TGTGCCAGCAGCCCCAGGTTGCGGGGGCTGGGGAATGAGCAGTTCTTC.

V gene TRBV4-1 combines with J gene TRBJ2-7; the match to TRBD1 covers 7 bases. Per germline, CDR1 MGHRA and CDR2 YSYEKL. This CDR3 is built from 14 residues. The junction had 4 bases not matched to a gene; V was cut back by 3 bases and J by 2 bases. In nucleotides, the CDR3 is TGCGCCAGCAGCCAGGGGACAGAAACCTACGAGCAGTACTTC. Amino acids: CASSQGTETYEQYF.

The rearrangement joins TRBV6-1 to TRBJ2-3; D unresolved. This CDR3 is built from 12 residues. Germline assignment: CDR1 MNHNS and CDR2 SASEGT. Trimming removed 6 bases at V and 5 bases at J, with 9 bases between. CDR3 region: CASSSSKDTQYF. The CDR3 bases are TGTGCCAGCAGCAGTTCCAAAGATACGCAGTATTTT.

The chain joins TRBV5-6 to TRBJ2-1; D perhaps matches TRBD1 (5 bases). This CDR3 is 12 amino acids long. Germline CDR1 and CDR2: SGHDT and YYEEEE. Trimming stripped 3 bases from V and 7 bases from J, with 8 bases between. This CDR3 is CASSWGGNEQFF. In DNA form, the CDR3 reads TGTGCCAGCAGCTGGGGCGGTAATGAGCAGTTCTTC.

This rearrangement joins TRBV9 to TRBJ1-5, with D possibly being TRBD1 (5 bases). Trimming shortened V by 0 bases and J by 0 bases, and 7 bases separated the two germline ends. Germline loops: CDR1 SGDLS, CDR2 YYNGEE. This CDR3 comprises 15 residues. The CDR3, as DNA: TGTGCCAGCAGCGTAGGGGGCACTAGCAATCAGCCCCAGCATTTT. This codes for CASSVGGTSNQPQHF.

This sequence joins TRBV5-5 and TRBJ2-6; TRBD1 agrees at 8 bases. With V trimmed by 3 bases and J by 2 bases, 4 bases remained unmatched. The length of the CDR3 is 16 residues. Germline CDR1 and CDR2: SGHKS and YYEKEE (reference sequence). CDR3 region: CASSSLQGAGANVLTF. The CDR3 DNA reads as TGTGCCAGCAGCTCACTACAGGGGGCTGGGGCCAACGTCCTGACTTTC.

V is TRBV4-1 and J is TRBJ1-2; D perhaps matches TRBD1 (6 bases). Germline V CDR1 and CDR2: MGHRA, YSYEKL. The CDR3 loop spans 15 amino acids. V lost 4 bases and J 0 bases, leaving 12 bases between the germline ends. In DNA, the CDR3 is TGCGCCAGCAGCCCTGTCGGACAGTCTAACTATGGCTACACCTTC. Translation gives CASSPVGQSNYGYTF.

Of note for this clone: One end of the junction does not line up with germline, which may come from a read error. The chain has TRBV7-9 and TRBJ2-7; TRBD2 is a possible D gene (5 bases). CDR3 size: 16 residues. CDR1 is SEHNR and CDR2 is FQNEAQ in the germline V gene (reference sequence). CDR3 bases: TGTTCCAGCAGCTTACCCGGTGGAGGAGAGGAATACGAGCAGTACTTC. Residues: CSSSLPGGGEEYEQYF.

The rearrangement links TRBV5-6 to TRBJ1-2; the D is unclear. CDR1 is SGHDT and CDR2 is YYEEEE in the germline V gene. V was shortened by 0 bases and J by 8 bases, with 11 bases between the two germline ends. CDR3 length: 13 amino acids. CDR3 coding DNA: TGTGCCAGCAGCTTGGGAGCCGAGAAGGGCTACACCTTC. Translation gives CASSLGAEKGYTF.

The chain has TRBV12-5 and TRBJ2-5; D not certain. Germline V gives CDR1 LGHNT, CDR2 FRNRAP. The CDR3 length is 13 residues. V was shortened by 4 bases and J by 7 bases, with 13 bases between the two germline ends. CDR3 sequence: CASGSPGFGTQYF. The CDR3 DNA reads as TGTGCTAGTGGTTCCCCAGGTTTCGGGACCCAGTACTTC.

This clone turned up a few times. The rearrangement links TRBV5-4 to TRBJ2-2; 7 nucleotides line up with TRBD1. The V and J ends lost 4 bases and 7 bases, in that order; junction bases with no gene match: 4. This CDR3 spans 13 amino acids. Per germline, CDR1 SGHNT and CDR2 YYREEE (reference sequence). The CDR3 DNA reads TGTGCCAGCAGCCAACAGGGGATCGGGGAGCTGTTTTTT. Its protein is CASSQQGIGELFF.

This clone has a single count. The chain recombines TRBV4-3 with TRBJ1-2, with 8 bases lining up with TRBD1. Per the germline V gene, CDR1 is LGHNA and CDR2 is YSLEER. With V trimmed by 4 bases and J by 6 bases, 10 bases remained unmatched. The CDR3 loop spans 15 amino acids. The CDR3, as DNA: TGCGCCAGCAGCCCGAATTTCGGACAGGGTGATGGCTACACCTTC. Translation gives CASSPNFGQGDGYTF.

The chain is built from TRBV5-4 and TRBJ1-2; 9 nucleotides line up with TRBD1. The CDR3 contains 15 residues. Germline loops: CDR1 SGHNT, CDR2 YYREEE (reference sequence). J gave up 7 bases and V 0 bases, and 7 bases lay outside the gene matches. In DNA, the CDR3 is TGTGCCAGCAGCTTGGGGTGGACAGGGGAAGCTGGCTACACCTTC. This encodes CASSLGWTGEAGYTF.

V gene TRBV5-8 combines with J gene TRBJ1-5; D is unresolved. V was cut by 0 bases and J by 2 bases, with 9 bases left in between. CDR1 and CDR2 (germline): SGHTS, YDEGEE. This CDR3 contains 15 residues. The CDR3 region is CASSLGGRGNQPQHF. The CDR3 DNA sequence: TGTGCCAGCAGCTTGGGTGGGCGGGGCAATCAGCCCCAGCATTTT.

This clone has a handful of counts. This chain connects TRBV5-1 to TRBJ2-7; TRBD1 is a possible D gene (5 bases). The length of the CDR3 is 15 residues. Per germline, CDR1 SGHRS and CDR2 YFSETQ. Trimming removed 4 bases at V and 6 bases at J, with 20 bases between. For the CDR3, the DNA is TGCGCCAGCAGCCTTACGACAAGGGGTGGTATCGAGCAGTACTTC. It encodes CASSLTTRGGIEQYF.

CDR3 DNA sequence: TGTGCCAGCAGTGAAATTAGGGCAGGGGGTGAACAGCCCCAGCATTTT. This codes for CASSEIRAGGEQPQHF. The J gene is TRBJ1-5, the V gene TRBV2, with TRBD1 identical over 7 bases. Germline CDR1 and CDR2: SNHLY and FYNNEI. The CDR3 length is 16 residues. V was pared by 2 bases and J by 7 bases, with 11 bases of the junction left unmatched.

The rearrangement uses TRBV6-5 and TRBJ1-3; 8 nucleotides match TRBD1. Germline V gene lookup returns CDR1 MNHEY and CDR2 SVGAGI. The V segment lost 5 bases and the J segment 4 bases; nucleotides outside the gene matches: 4. This CDR3 is built from 14 residues. The CDR3 DNA reads as TGTGCCAGCAGTGCGGACAGGGCCGGAAACACCATATATTTT. Its translation is CASSADRAGNTIYF.

The gene calls are TRBV28 and TRBJ1-2; D perhaps matches TRBD1 (6 bases). Germline assignment: CDR1 MDHEN and CDR2 SYDVKM. The V gene lost 7 bases and the J gene lost 8 bases, with 20 bases spanning the gap. This CDR3 spans 14 amino acids. The CDR3 here is CASTSASTGFGYTF. The DNA for the CDR3 is TGTGCCAGCACGTCCGCGTCCACAGGGTTCGGCTACACCTTC.

The genes are TRBV6-5 and TRBJ2-2, with 8 bases identical to TRBD1. The length of the CDR3 is 15 residues. Per germline, CDR1 MNHEY and CDR2 SVGAGI. The V segment lost 4 bases and the J segment 1 base; nucleotides outside the gene matches: 2. The CDR3 sequence is CASSSGTGNTGELFF. CDR3 DNA sequence: TGTGCCAGCAGTTCCGGGACAGGGAACACCGGGGAGCTGTTTTTT.

This clone was seen a few times. V usage is TRBV9 and J usage is TRBJ1-1; tentatively, D is TRBD1 (5 bases). The CDR3 sequence is 13 residues long. The V gene lost 4 bases and the J gene lost 8 bases, with 15 bases spanning the gap. Germline V gives CDR1 SGDLS, CDR2 YYNGEE. The CDR3 loop reads CASSSGEPGEAFF. CDR3 bases: TGTGCCAGCAGCTCGGGGGAGCCCGGGGAAGCTTTCTTT.